What follows describes a single T cell receptor (beta chain). The antigen remains unidentified. From the germline J gene comes the end of the CDR3, since the read stops 3 residues before it. The protocol was immunoSEQ multiplex PCR, while the TCRdb copy is restricted to in-frame clones and leaves out a portion. The sample table sets out about 48,000 clones. Thawed PBMCs were FACS-sorted into unstimulated CD4+CD25+CD127- regulatory T cells, CD4+CD25- non-regulatory cells, CD4 and CD8 cells. The record originates from a study of Tregs in tolerant kidney transplant recipients. On the study more broadly: Mixed chimerism was transient after nonmyeloablative marrow transplants from related graft donors.

Study results and caveats: Expanding Tregs on activated donor B cells appeared to best identify donor-specific TCRbeta clones. No direct test of biological reproducibility was done here.

This CDR3 comprises 15 residues. Deletions cut 5 bases from V and 2 bases from J, with 16 bases between. CDR1 and CDR2 (germline): SGHTA, FQGNSA. The chain links TRBV7-2 to TRBJ2-7; the D gene is possibly TRBD1 (6 bases). The sample consisted of CD4+ T cells from blood, taken before the transplant. This receptor was identified in a human donor who received a combined kidney and bone marrow transplant. Here the CDR3 reads CASSPGQNLPYEQYF. The CDR3 DNA, read in part, is TGTGCCAGCAGCCCAGGACAGAATCTCCCCTACGAG.